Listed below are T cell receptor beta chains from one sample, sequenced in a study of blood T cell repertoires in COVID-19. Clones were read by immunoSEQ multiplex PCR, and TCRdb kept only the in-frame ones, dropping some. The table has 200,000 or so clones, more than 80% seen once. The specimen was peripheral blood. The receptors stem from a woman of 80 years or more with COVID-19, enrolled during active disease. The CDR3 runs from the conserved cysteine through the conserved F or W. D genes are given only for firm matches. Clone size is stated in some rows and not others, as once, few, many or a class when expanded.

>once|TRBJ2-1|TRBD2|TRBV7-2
CASSPRLAPREQFF
TGTGCCAGCAGCCCGAGACTAGCCCCAAGGGAGCAGTTCTTC
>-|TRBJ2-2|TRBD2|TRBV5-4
CASSQAGANTGELFF
TGTGCCAGCAGCCAAGCGGGGGCGAACACCGGGGAGCTGTTTTTT
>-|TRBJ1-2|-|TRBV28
CASSLYSNYGYTF
TGTGCCAGCAGTTTATACAGTAACTATGGCTACACCTTC
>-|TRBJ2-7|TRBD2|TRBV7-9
CASSLPSGMYEQYF
TGTGCCAGCAGCTTACCTAGCGGAATGTACGAGCAGTACTTC
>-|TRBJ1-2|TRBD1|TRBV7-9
CASSRPGQRVSGGYTF
TGTGCCAGCAGTCGACCGGGACAGCGCGTTAGTGGTGGCTACACCTTC
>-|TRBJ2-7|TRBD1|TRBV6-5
CASRPRTGGEEQYF
TGTGCCAGCAGACCTAGGACAGGGGGCGAAGAGCAGTACTTC
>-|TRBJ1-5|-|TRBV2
CASSEGRSQPQHF
TGTGCCAGCAGTGAAGGGCGGAGTCAGCCCCAGCATTTT
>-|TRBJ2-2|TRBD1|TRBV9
CASSVFFGTEGLDTGELFF
TGTGCCAGCAGCGTATTTTTCGGGACAGAAGGTCTTGACACCGGGGAGCTGTTTTTT
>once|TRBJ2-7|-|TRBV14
CASSSPLGGFYEQYF
TGTGCCAGCAGCTCCCCCCTGGGGGGATTCTACGAGCAGTACTTC
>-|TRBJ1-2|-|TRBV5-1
CASSRGEAHYYGYTF
TGCGCCAGCAGCCGTGGGGAGGCCCACTACTATGGCTACACCTTC
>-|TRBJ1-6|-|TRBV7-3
CASSLIPESPLHF
TGTGCCAGCAGCTTAATTCCAGAATCACCCCTCCACTTT